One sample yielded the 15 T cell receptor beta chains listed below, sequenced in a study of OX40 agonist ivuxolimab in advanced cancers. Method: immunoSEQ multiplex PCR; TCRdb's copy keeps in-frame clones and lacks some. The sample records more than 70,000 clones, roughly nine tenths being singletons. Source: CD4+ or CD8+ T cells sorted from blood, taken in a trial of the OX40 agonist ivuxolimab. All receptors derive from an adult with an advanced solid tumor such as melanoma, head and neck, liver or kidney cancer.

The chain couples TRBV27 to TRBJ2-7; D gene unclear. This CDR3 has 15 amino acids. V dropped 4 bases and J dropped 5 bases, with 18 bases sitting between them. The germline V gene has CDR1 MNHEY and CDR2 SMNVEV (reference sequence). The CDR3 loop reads CASSSRSPVADEQYF. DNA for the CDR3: TGTGCCAGCAGTTCCCGGTCCCCAGTCGCGGACGAGCAGTACTTC.

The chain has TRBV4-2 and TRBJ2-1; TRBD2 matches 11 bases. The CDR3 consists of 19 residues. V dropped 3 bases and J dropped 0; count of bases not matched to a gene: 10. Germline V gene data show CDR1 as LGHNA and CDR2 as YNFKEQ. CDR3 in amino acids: CASSHYLAGGPSSYNEQFF. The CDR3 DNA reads TGTGCCAGCAGCCATTACCTAGCGGGAGGCCCCAGCTCCTACAATGAGCAGTTCTTC.

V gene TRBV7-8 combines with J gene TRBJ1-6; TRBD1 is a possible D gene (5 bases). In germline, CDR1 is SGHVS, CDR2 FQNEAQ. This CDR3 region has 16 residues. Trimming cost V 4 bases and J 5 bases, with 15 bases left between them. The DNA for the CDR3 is TGTGCCAGCAGCTATGGATGGGGGGAGGATAATTCACCCCTCCACTTT. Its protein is CASSYGWGEDNSPLHF.

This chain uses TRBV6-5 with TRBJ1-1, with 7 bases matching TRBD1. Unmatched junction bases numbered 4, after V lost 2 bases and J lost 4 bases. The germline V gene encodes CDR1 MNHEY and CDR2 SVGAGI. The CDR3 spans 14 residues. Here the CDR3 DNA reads TGTGCCAGCAGTTACGAGGGGGCAGGCACTGAAGCTTTCTTT. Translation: CASSYEGAGTEAFF.

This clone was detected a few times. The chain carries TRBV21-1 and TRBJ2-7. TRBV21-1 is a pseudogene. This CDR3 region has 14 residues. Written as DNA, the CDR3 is TGTGCCAGCAGCAAAGAGGGGGGTGCCTACGAGCAGTACTTC. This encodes CASSKEGGAYEQYF.

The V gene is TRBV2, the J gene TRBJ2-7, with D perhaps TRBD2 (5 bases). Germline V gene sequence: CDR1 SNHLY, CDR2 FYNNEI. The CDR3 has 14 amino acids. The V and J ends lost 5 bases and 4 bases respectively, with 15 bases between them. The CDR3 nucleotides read TGTGCCAGCAGTACGGGCGGGTCCGGGTACGAGCAGTACTTC. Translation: CASSTGGSGYEQYF.

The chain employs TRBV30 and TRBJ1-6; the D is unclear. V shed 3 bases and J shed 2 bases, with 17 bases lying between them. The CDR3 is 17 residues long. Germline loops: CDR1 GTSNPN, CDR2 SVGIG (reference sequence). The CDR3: CAWRVWTDGTYNSPLHF. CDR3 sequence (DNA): TGTGCCTGGAGGGTTTGGACCGATGGAACCTATAATTCACCCCTCCACTTT.

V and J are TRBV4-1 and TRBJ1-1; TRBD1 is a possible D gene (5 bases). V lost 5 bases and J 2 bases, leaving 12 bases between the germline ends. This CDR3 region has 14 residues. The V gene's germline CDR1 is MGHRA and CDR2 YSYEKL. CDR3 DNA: TGCGCCAGCAGCTCCTCAGGGCCCAACACTGAAGCTTTCTTT. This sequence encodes CASSSSGPNTEAFF.

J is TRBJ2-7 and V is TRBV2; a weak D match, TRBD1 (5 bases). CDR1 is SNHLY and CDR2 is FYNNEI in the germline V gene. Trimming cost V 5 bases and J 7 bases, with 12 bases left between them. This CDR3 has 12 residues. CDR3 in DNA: TGTGCCAGCAGTTACACAGGAGAAGAGCAGTACTTC. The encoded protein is CASSYTGEEQYF.

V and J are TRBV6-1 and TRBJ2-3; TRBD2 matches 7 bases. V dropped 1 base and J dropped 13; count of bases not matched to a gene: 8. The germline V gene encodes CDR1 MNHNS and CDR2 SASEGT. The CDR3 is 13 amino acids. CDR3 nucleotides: TGTGCCAGCAGTGAAGTACGGCTAGCGGTGGAGTATTTT. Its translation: CASSEVRLAVEYF.

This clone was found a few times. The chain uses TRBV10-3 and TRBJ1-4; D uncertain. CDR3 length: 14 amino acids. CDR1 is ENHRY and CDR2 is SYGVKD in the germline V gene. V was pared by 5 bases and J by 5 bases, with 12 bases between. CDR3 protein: CAISPNLLNEKLFF. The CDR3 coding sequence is TGTGCCATCAGTCCTAACCTCCTGAATGAAAAACTGTTTTTT.

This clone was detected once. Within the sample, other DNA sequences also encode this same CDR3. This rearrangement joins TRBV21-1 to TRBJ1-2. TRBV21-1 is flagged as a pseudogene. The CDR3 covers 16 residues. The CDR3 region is CASSTGPTKRNYGYTF. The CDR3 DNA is TGTGCCAGCAGCACAGGTCCTACCAAGCGCAACTATGGCTACACCTTC.

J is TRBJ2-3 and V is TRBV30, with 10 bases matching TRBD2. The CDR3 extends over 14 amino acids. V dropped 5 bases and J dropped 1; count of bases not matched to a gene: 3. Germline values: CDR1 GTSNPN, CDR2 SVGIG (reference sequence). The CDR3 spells CAWQAGGGTDTQYF. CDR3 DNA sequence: TGTGCCTGGCAAGCGGGGGGGGGCACAGATACGCAGTATTTT.

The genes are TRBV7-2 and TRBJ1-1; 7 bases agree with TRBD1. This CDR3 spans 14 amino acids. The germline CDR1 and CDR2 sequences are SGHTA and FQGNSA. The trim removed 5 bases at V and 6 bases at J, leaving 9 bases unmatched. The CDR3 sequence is CASSTRQGRAEAFF. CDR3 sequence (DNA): TGTGCCAGCAGCACAAGACAGGGACGGGCTGAAGCTTTCTTT. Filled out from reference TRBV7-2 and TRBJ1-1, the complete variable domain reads GAGVSQSPSNKVTEKGKDVELRCDPISGHTALYWYRQSLGQGLEFLIYFQGNSAPDKSGLPSDRFSAERTGGSVSTLTIQRTQQEDSAVYLCASSTRQGRAEAFFGQGTRLTVV.

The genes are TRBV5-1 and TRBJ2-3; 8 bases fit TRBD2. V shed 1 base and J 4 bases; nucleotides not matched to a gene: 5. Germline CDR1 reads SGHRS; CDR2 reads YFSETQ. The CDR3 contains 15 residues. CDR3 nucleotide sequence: TGCGCCAGCAGCTTGATGGCGGGAGGTGCAGATACGCAGTATTTT. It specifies CASSLMAGGADTQYF.